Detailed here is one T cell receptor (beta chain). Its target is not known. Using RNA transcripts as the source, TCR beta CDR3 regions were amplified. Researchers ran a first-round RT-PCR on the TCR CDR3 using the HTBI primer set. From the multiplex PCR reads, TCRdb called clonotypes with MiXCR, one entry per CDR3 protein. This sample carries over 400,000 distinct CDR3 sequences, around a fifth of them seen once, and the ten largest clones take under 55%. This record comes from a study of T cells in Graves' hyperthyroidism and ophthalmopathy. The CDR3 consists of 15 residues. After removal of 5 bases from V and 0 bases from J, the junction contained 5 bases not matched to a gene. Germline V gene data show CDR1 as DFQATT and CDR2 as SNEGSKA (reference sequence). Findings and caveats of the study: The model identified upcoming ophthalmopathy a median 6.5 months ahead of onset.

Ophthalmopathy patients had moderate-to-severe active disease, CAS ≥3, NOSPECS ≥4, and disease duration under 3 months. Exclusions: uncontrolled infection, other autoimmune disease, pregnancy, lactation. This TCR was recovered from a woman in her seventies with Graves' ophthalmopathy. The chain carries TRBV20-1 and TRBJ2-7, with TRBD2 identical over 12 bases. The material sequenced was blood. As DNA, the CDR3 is TGCAGTGCTTCCCGGACTAGCGGGGCCTCCTACGAGCAGTACTTC. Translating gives CSASRTSGASYEQYF.